These 20 T cell receptor beta chains share one sample of origin, sequenced in a study of T cell repertoires in cytomegalovirus infection. TCRdb fed the reads into MiXCR, producing one record per CDR3 protein. The sample yields 150,000 to 200,000 distinct CDR3 sequences, roughly 9% seen once. Sequenced: PBMCs. These receptor sequences come from a human donor in good health (CMV status not recorded). Some clones in this sample may be carry-over from other donors' samples.

This clonotype was detected many times. This chain connects TRBV12-3 or TRBV12-4 to TRBJ2-1, with D possibly being TRBD2 (6 bases). The CDR3 runs 15 residues. V was pared by 7 bases and J by 3 bases, with 16 bases between. The CDR3 bases are TGTGCCAGCAACCGACAGCGGGCCCTCTACAATGAGCAGTTCTTC. It codes for CASNRQRALYNEQFF.

V usage is TRBV10-3 and J usage is TRBJ1-6; 7 bases fit TRBD1. The CDR3 contains 15 residues. V trimming: 6 bases; J trimming: 0 bases; junction bases outside the gene matches: 2. The V gene's germline CDR1 is ENHRY and CDR2 SYGVKD. The CDR3 region has the DNA TGTGCCATCAGGGGGGACAGCTCCTATAATTCACCCCTCCACTTT. It encodes CAIRGDSSYNSPLHF.

The table lists this clonotype with many counts. The chain joins TRBV7-9 to TRBJ2-3, with D perhaps TRBD2 (5 bases). V lost 5 bases to trimming and J lost 2 bases, with 8 bases between them. This CDR3 is 13 amino acids long. Germline-derived CDR1 and CDR2 are SEHNR and FQNEAQ (reference sequence). In DNA form, the CDR3 reads TGTGCCAGCAGCGGGGAGAACACAGATACGCAGTATTTT. This codes for CASSGENTDTQYF.

The sample holds many counts of this clonotype. The chain links TRBV7-2 to TRBJ2-7, with D unresolved. The CDR3 runs to 11 residues. Germline V gives CDR1 SGHTA, CDR2 FQGNSA. The V end was cut by 6 bases, the J end by 7 bases, with 10 bases between. CDR3: CASRGNGEQYF. DNA for the CDR3: TGTGCCAGCAGGGGGAATGGGGAGCAGTACTTC.

V and J are TRBV6-2 or TRBV6-3 and TRBJ2-7; D not resolved. CDR1 MNHEY and CDR2 SVGEGT come from the germline V gene. CDR3 length: 13 residues. V gave up 10 bases and J gave up 4 bases, with 17 bases separating them. Written as DNA, the CDR3 is TGTGCCACTCTATCTAGATACGATTACGAGCAGTACTTC. This encodes CATLSRYDYEQYF.

This clonotype turned up a few times. This chain joins TRBV19 and TRBJ2-1; D is unclear. V was clipped by 7 bases and J by 10 bases, with 8 bases between them. The germline CDR1 and CDR2 sequences are LNHDA and SQIVND (reference sequence). The CDR3 spans 10 residues. The CDR3 sequence is CASKGREQFF. In DNA form, the CDR3 reads TGTGCCAGTAAGGGAAGGGAGCAGTTCTTC.

This clonotype was counted ten times or more. This chain connects TRBV7-2 to TRBJ1-2, with D possibly matching TRBD1 (5 bases). CDR1 and CDR2 (germline): SGHTA, FQGNSA. V was shortened by 1 base and J by 7 bases, with 13 bases between the two germline ends. This CDR3 region has 14 residues. For the CDR3, the DNA is TGTGCCAGCAGCTTAGGGTTCAGGGAGGCTGGCTACACCTTC. It encodes CASSLGFREAGYTF.

The rearrangement joins TRBV5-5 to TRBJ2-2; possible D gene TRBD1, 6 bases. CDR1 is SGHKS, CDR2 YYEKEE, per germline (reference sequence). Trimming removed 4 bases at V and 5 bases at J, with 9 bases between. This CDR3 region has 13 residues. The CDR3 region has the DNA TGTGCCAGCAGCGGAACAGGGACCGGGGAGCTGTTTTTT. Protein: CASSGTGTGELFF. The full variable domain, in which reference TRBV5-5 and TRBJ2-2 provide the parts outside the CDR3, is DAGVTQSPTHLIKTRGQQVTLRCSPISGHKSVSWYQQVLGQGPQFIFQYYEKEERGRGNFPDRFSARQFPNYSSELNVNALLLGDSALYLCASSGTGTGELFFGEGSRLTVL.

This clonotype was seen ten or more times. The genes are TRBV28 and TRBJ1-2; possibly TRBD1 for D (5 bases). The germline CDR1 and CDR2 sequences are MDHEN and SYDVKM. The V gene lost 6 bases and the J gene lost 0 bases, with 8 bases spanning the gap. The CDR3 covers 13 residues. The CDR3 is CASRQETNYGYTF. The CDR3 nucleotides are TGTGCCAGCAGACAGGAAACTAACTATGGCTACACCTTC.

This clonotype showed up just a few times. The chain links TRBV6-2 or TRBV6-3 to TRBJ2-6; D call uncertain. Per the germline V gene, CDR1 is MNHEY and CDR2 is SVGEGT. The CDR3 loop spans 15 amino acids. V lost 7 bases and J 1 base, leaving 11 bases between the germline ends. This CDR3 reads CASINWGSGANVLTF. CDR3 coding DNA: TGTGCCAGCATCAATTGGGGATCTGGGGCCAACGTCCTGACTTTC.

Ten or more counts support this clonotype. CDR3 protein: CATSRDRDNQPQHF. The CDR3, as DNA: TGTGCCACTTCCCGGGACAGGGACAATCAGCCCCAGCATTTT. The chain couples TRBV10-3 to TRBJ1-5, with TRBD1 matching 9 bases. Germline CDR1 reads ENHRY; CDR2 reads SYGVKD. The V segment lost 10 bases and the J segment 3 bases; nucleotides outside the gene matches: 7. This CDR3 has 14 amino acids.

This clonotype has at least ten counts. This rearrangement joins TRBV12-3 or TRBV12-4 to TRBJ1-1; D ambiguous. The CDR3 is 14 amino acids. The germline V and J ends were trimmed by 7 bases and 4 bases, with 16 bases remaining between them. DNA for the CDR3: TGTGCCAGCAAACCCCAGGTCTTGGTCACTGAAGCTTTCTTT. Its protein is CASKPQVLVTEAFF.

The gene calls are TRBV18 and TRBJ1-2; D unclear. The CDR3 length is 13 residues. CDR1 KGHSH and CDR2 LQKENI come from the germline V gene. V gave up 4 bases and J gave up 5 bases, with 11 bases separating them. CDR3 coding DNA: TGTGCCAGCTCACGATCTGACACGTATGGCTACACCTTC. Protein: CASSRSDTYGYTF.

This clonotype was observed many times. V usage is TRBV7-2 and J usage is TRBJ1-2; D not certain. Germline V lookup: CDR1 SGHTA, CDR2 FQGNSA. Between the trimmed V and J ends, which lost 4 bases and 4 bases, there was a span of 13 bases. The CDR3 totals 14 residues. In nucleotides, the CDR3 is TGTGCCAGCAGCTCGAATACAGTTATCTATGGCTACACCTTC. This translates into CASSSNTVIYGYTF.

In its sample, this clonotype was seen many times. The chain links TRBV6-2 or TRBV6-3 to TRBJ1-3; the D is unclear. Trimming removed 6 bases from V and 0 bases from J, with 15 bases in between. The CDR3 has 16 amino acids. Per the germline V gene, CDR1 is MNHEY and CDR2 is SVGEGT. The CDR3 loop reads CASSRTGASSGNTIYF. The DNA of the CDR3 is TGTGCCAGCAGCAGGACGGGAGCGAGCTCTGGAAACACCATATATTTT.

This clonotype was counted many times. This chain links TRBV7-2 with TRBJ1-1; D is unresolved. The germline V gene has CDR1 SGHTA and CDR2 FQGNSA. There are 11 residues in the CDR3. V shed 6 bases and J shed 6 bases, with 8 bases lying between them. In DNA form, the CDR3 reads TGTGCCAGCAGGTTCTCCTCTGAAGCTTTCTTT. Encoded protein: CASRFSSEAFF.

This clonotype was seen ten or more times. The J gene is TRBJ1-2, the V gene TRBV29-1; perhaps TRBD1 as D (6 bases). The ends were cut back, 6 bases at V and 2 bases at J, with 28 bases in the middle. Looked up from germline, CDR1 is SQVTM and CDR2 is ANQGSEA. The CDR3 length is 18 residues. CDR3 coding DNA: TGCAGCGTAGTAATCGGGACGGTAGGACAGCCGGGGAACTATGGCTACACCTTC. This gives the protein CSVVIGTVGQPGNYGYTF.

Many counts were recorded for this clonotype. This chain connects TRBV2 to TRBJ2-7, with D tentatively TRBD1 (5 bases). The V gene lost 6 bases and the J gene lost 0 bases, with 18 bases spanning the gap. CDR3 length equals 16 residues. Germline CDR1 reads SNHLY; CDR2 reads FYNNEI. The CDR3 DNA is TGTGCCAGCAGCAGACAGCCACGAATTAGCTCCTACGAGCAGTACTTC. It yields the protein CASSRQPRISSYEQYF.

In this sample, this clonotype turned up many times. The gene calls are TRBV19 and TRBJ2-2; no firm D call. Germline V gene data show CDR1 as LNHDA and CDR2 as SQIVND (reference sequence). V gave up 3 bases and J gave up 6 bases, with 14 bases separating them. CDR3 length equals 15 residues. CDR3 protein: CASSISAAVPGELFF. The CDR3 coding sequence is TGTGCCAGTAGTATTTCGGCAGCTGTACCCGGGGAGCTGTTTTTT.

At least ten counts were recorded for this clonotype. The chain uses TRBV12-5 and TRBJ1-1; D is undetermined. CDR1 is LGHNT and CDR2 is FRNRAP in the germline V gene. This CDR3 has 13 amino acids. V lost 1 base and J 0 bases, leaving 3 bases between the germline ends. The CDR3, as DNA: TGTGCTAGTGGTTTGGCTCTGAACACTGAAGCTTTCTTT. It translates to CASGLALNTEAFF.